The clone carrying this TCR beta chain has more than one count but fewer than ten. Its antigen is unknown. These data come from a study of T cells in localized non-small cell lung cancer. Study results and limitations: Within adjacent lung there appeared a median 57 of the top 100 tumor clones. The highest T cell clonality was in uninvolved adjacent lung, above tumor. Among blood samples, higher T cell density accompanied longer overall survival.

Germline CDR1 MGHDK, CDR2 SYGVNS. The CDR3 has 12 residues. The V gene lost 4 bases and the J gene lost 3 bases, with 7 bases spanning the gap. Only in-frame clones appear in the TCRdb table, and some are missing; sequencing was by immunoSEQ multiplex PCR. The repertoire holds about 48,000 clones, with 77% as singletons. V gene TRBV25-1 combines with J gene TRBJ2-7, with D uncertain. This clonotype originated in a man aged 35 to 69 with stage I squamous cell lung carcinoma. The sample consisted of peripheral blood, taken before any cancer treatment. CDR3 loop: CASSVFDYEQYF. In DNA form, the CDR3 reads TGTGCCAGCAGTGTTTTTGACTACGAGCAGTACTTC.